Listed here is a single TCR beta chain. Its antigen remains unidentified. Trimming shortened V by 4 bases and J by 2 bases, and 18 bases separated the two germline ends. Germline CDR1 LGHDT, CDR2 YNNKEL (reference sequence). The CDR3 length is 17 residues. A single record per CDR3 protein comes from TCRdb applying MiXCR to the 5' RACE reads. The table includes about 130,000 distinct CDR3 sequences, roughly 18% detected once. The sample is drawn from a study of CD8 T cells in ankylosing spondylitis. Whole-study findings and limits: Characteristic of ankylosing spondylitis blood, it appeared, was a TCR beta motif comprising 7 to 9 highly homologous variants. Significant enrichment of disease-linked clones was reportedly seen in matched ankylosing spondylitis synovial fluid.

What was sequenced was blood, either unsorted or a sorted T cell fraction (not recorded which). The receptor was derived from a male donor with ankylosing spondylitis. The J gene is TRBJ2-1, the V gene TRBV3-1; D might be TRBD1 or TRBD2, each matching 5 bases. The CDR3 reads CASSPTDSTGPYNEQFF. The CDR3 region has the DNA TGTGCCAGCAGCCCAACGGACTCAACGGGACCCTACAATGAGCAGTTCTTC.